What follows is one T cell receptor (beta chain) and its context. Antigen unknown. The data are from a study of blood T cells in healthy people across ages. Study conclusions and caveats: Both naive CD4+ cell counts and diversity were greater in long-lived donors than in aged donors.

With a J-beta primer mix and a sample-barcoded 5' primer, a second PCR ran roughly 6 to 12 cycles. TCRdb reprocessed the 5' RACE reads via MiXCR and lists one record per CDR3 protein. The sample shows some 290,000 distinct CDR3 sequences, roughly a quarter of them seen only once. Germline assignment: CDR1 SGDLS and CDR2 YYNGEE. The V and J ends lost 4 bases and 1 base, in that order; junction bases with no gene match: 9. CDR3 length equals 16 residues. The V gene is TRBV9, the J gene TRBJ2-5; 8 bases are a match to TRBD1. The receptor comes from a woman aged 70-85 years in good health. Specimen: blood. CDR3 sequence (DNA): TGTGCCAGCAGCTCAGGGGGCGGGAAAGGCCAAGAGACCCAGTACTTC. Protein sequence: CASSSGGGKGQETQYF.